This T cell receptor (beta chain) is from a study of T-cell reconstitution after alpha-beta-depleted transplantation in children. Study-wide findings and caveats: Several patients had high TCRbeta diversity at day 60; it came from surviving recipient T cells and thymic progenitors. T-cell numbers and diversity one year post-transplant derived largely from freshly generated T cells. Expanded graft clones, several hundred of them, were reportedly the source of alpha-beta T cells about two months after transplant.

Comment on this clonotype: Its antigen is still unknown.

Preparation of the TCRbeta library was carried out with unique molecular identifiers. One entry per CDR3 protein results from TCRdb running MiXCR on the PCR reads. The sample records some 110,000 distinct CDR3 sequences, 10% being singletons. Germline V gene sequence: CDR1 SGDLS, CDR2 YYNGEE. Trimming cost V 0 bases and J 2 bases, with 10 bases left between them. The CDR3 covers 15 residues. The starting material was PBMCs, obtained before TCRalphabeta/CD19-depleted stem cell transplant. This TCR derives from a boy between 2 and 10 years old with acute lymphoblastic leukemia, due to receive a stem cell transplant. The chain has TRBV9 and TRBJ2-3, with TRBD1 as a possible D gene (5 bases). The CDR3 DNA reads TGTGCCAGCAGCGTAGGGGGCAGCTACACAGATACGCAGTATTTT. Protein sequence: CASSVGGSYTDTQYF.